This T cell receptor (beta chain) was identified during a study of vaccination and CD4 T cells after COVID-19. Study details: Nasal swab PCR detected SARS-CoV-2 in convalescent patients, who comprised several mild cases and one severe case. Median draw time for post-COVID samples was 85 to 110 days post-diagnosis (range 35 to 161).

Each CDR3 protein is one row after TCRdb ran MiXCR on the PCR reads. The sample has tens of thousands of distinct CDR3 sequences, over 40% seen once. Study-wide findings and caveats: Convalescent patients gained a median 86.3% of their reactive clones only post-vaccination.

For this clonotype: The antigen remains undetermined.

Germline values: CDR1 SNHLY, CDR2 FYNNEI. CDR3 length: 16 residues. V was clipped by 6 bases and J by 2 bases; unmatched bases: 11. The TCR originated in a human donor who had recovered from COVID-19. The chain links TRBV2 to TRBJ2-7, with 9 bases identical to TRBD2. The material was CD4+ T cells from blood, obtained before SARS-CoV-2 vaccination. The chain's CDR3 is CASSALGLALPYEQYF. In DNA, the CDR3 is TGTGCCAGCAGCGCCTTGGGACTAGCCCTACCCTACGAGCAGTACTTC.